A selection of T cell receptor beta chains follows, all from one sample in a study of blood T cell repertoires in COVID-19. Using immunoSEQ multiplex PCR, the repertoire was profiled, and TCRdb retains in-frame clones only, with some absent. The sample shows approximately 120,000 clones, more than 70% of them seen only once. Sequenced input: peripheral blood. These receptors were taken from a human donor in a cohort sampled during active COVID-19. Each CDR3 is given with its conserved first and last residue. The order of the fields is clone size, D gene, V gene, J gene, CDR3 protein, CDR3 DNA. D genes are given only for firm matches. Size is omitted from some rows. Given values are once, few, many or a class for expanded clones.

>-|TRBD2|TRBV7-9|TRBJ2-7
CASSLRGSGSYEQYF
TGTGCCAGCAGCTTAAGGGGTAGCGGGAGCTACGAGCAGTACTTC
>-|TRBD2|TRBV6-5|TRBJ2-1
CASSYGVSGGEQFF
TGTGCCAGCAGTTACGGGGTTAGCGGGGGAGAGCAGTTCTTC
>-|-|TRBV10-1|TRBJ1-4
CASSEEGGGEKLFF
TGCGCCAGCAGTGAGGAGGGGGGGGGTGAAAAACTGTTTTTT
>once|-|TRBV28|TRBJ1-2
CASSQAGYGYTF
TGTGCCAGCAGTCAAGCGGGGTATGGCTACACCTTC
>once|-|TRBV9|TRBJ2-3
CASSRNGGYTDTQYF
TGTGCCAGCAGCCGAAATGGGGGGTACACAGATACGCAGTATTTT
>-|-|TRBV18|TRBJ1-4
CASSPQTQGPNEKLFF
TGTGCCAGCTCACCCCAGACACAGGGCCCAAATGAAAAACTGTTTTTT
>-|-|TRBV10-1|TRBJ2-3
CASKGGISTDTQYF
TGCGCCAGCAAGGGCGGGATAAGCACAGATACGCAGTATTTT
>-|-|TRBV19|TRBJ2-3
CASSIISLTDTQYF
TGTGCCAGTAGTATCATAAGCCTCACAGATACGCAGTATTTT
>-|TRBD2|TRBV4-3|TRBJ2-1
CASSQGGGTSGRNEQFF
TGCGCCAGCAGCCAAGGGGGAGGGACTAGCGGGAGGAATGAGCAGTTCTTC
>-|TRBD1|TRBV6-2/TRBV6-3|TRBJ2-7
CASSYEPKGQGAYF
TGTGCCAGCAGTTACGAACCCAAGGGACAGGGGGCCTACTTC
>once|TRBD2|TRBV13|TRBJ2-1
CASSPQTGLAAYNEQFF
TGTGCCAGCAGCCCCCAGACAGGACTAGCGGCTTACAATGAGCAGTTCTTC
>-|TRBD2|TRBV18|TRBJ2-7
CASSPPGLRGTYEQYF
TGTGCCAGCTCACCACCCGGACTGCGGGGGACGTACGAGCAGTACTTC
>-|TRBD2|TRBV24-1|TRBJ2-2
CATSDPDRGGLAGAPGELFF
TGTGCCACCAGTGATCCAGACAGGGGAGGGCTAGCGGGAGCCCCCGGGGAGCTGTTTTTT
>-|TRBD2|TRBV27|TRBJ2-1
CASSVTSGDNEQFF
TGTGCCAGCAGTGTAACTAGCGGAGACAATGAGCAGTTCTTC
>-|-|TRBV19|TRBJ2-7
CASSISRSGEQYF
TGTGCCAGTAGTATATCCCGGAGCGGCGAGCAGTACTTC
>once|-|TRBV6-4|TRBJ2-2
CASERCPRWEVATGELFF
TGTGCCAGCGAGCGGTGCCCCAGATGGGAGGTGGCCACCGGGGAGCTGTTTTTT
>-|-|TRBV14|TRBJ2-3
CASSPRPSTDTQYF
TGTGCCAGCAGCCCTAGACCAAGCACAGATACGCAGTATTTT
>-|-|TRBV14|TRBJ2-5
CASSQDAGGIGQTQYF
TGTGCCAGCAGCCAAGATGCAGGGGGGATAGGGCAGACCCAGTACTTC
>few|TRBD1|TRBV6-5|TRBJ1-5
CASLDRGGGNQPQHF
TGTGCCAGCCTCGACAGGGGCGGTGGGAATCAGCCCCAGCATTTT
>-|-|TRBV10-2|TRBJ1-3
CASSPVTSGNTIYF
TGCGCCAGCAGCCCAGTAACCTCTGGAAACACCATATATTTT
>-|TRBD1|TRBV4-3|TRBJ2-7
CASSQEWNRDRPYEQYF
TGCGCCAGCAGCCAAGAATGGAACCGGGACAGGCCCTACGAGCAGTACTTC
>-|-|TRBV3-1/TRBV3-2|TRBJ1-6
CASSHLRERRISPLHF
TGTGCCAGCAGCCATCTTAGAGAGCGGCGAATTTCACCCCTCCACTTT
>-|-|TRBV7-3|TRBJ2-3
CASSLSLRDTQYF
TGTGCCAGCAGCTTGTCCCTGAGAGATACGCAGTATTTT
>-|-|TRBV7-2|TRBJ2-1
CASSRLSSYNEQFF
TGTGCCAGCAGTCGCCTAAGCTCCTACAATGAGCAGTTCTTC
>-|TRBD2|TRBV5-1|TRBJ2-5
CASSPGLAGAQETQYF
TGCGCCAGCAGCCCCGGACTAGCGGGAGCCCAGGAGACCCAGTACTTC
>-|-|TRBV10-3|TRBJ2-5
CAIAARAGETQYF
TGTGCCATCGCGGCCAGGGCCGGTGAGACCCAGTACTTC
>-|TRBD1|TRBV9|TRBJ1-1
CASSVGLRQGDTEAFF
TGTGCCAGCAGCGTAGGTCTGAGACAGGGAGACACTGAAGCTTTCTTT
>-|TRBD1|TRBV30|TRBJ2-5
CAWDRGFQETQYF
TGTGCCTGGGACAGGGGATTCCAAGAGACCCAGTACTTC
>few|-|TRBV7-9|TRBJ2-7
CASSLAAGALFYEQYF
TGTGCCAGCAGCTTAGCGGCTGGGGCCCTCTTTTACGAGCAGTACTTC
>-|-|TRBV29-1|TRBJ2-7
CSVESGARDLYEQYF
TGCAGCGTTGAATCTGGGGCACGAGACCTATACGAGCAGTACTTC
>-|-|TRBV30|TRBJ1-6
CAWSVIGDNSPLHF
TGTGCCTGGAGTGTGATAGGGGATAATTCACCCCTCCACTTT
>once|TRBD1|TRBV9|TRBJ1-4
CASSAGTEVNEKLFF
TGTGCCAGCAGCGCCGGGACAGAAGTTAATGAAAAACTGTTTTTT
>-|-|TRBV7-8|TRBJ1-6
CASSSRGNSPLHF
TGTGCCAGCAGCTCCAGGGGTAATTCACCCCTCCACTTT
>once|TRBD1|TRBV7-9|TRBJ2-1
CASSARDRGNNEQFF
TGTGCCAGCAGCGCCCGCGACAGGGGCAACAATGAGCAGTTCTTC
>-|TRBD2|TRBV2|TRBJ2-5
CASSEAGLAGGWETQYF
TGTGCCAGCAGTGAAGCGGGACTAGCGGGAGGATGGGAGACCCAGTACTTC
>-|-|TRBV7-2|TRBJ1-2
CASSFGARQWSYGYTF
TGTGCCAGCAGCTTTGGCGCCCGACAGTGGTCCTATGGCTACACCTTC
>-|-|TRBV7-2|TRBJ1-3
CASSLDSFGNTIYF
TGTGCCAGCAGCCTCGACAGCTTTGGAAACACCATATATTTT
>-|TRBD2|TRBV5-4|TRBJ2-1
CASSLAGGRNEQFF
TGTGCCAGCAGCTTGGCGGGAGGGCGAAATGAGCAGTTCTTC
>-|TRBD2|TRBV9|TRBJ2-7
CASRPDSGSAEQYF
TGTGCCAGCAGGCCCGACAGCGGGAGTGCCGAGCAGTACTTC
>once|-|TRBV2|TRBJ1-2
CASSINRGEGYTF
TGTGCCAGCAGTATCAATAGGGGCGAAGGCTACACCTTC
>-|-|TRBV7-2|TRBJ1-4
CASSLAPTREKLFF
TGTGCCAGCAGCTTAGCCCCTACGAGAGAAAAACTGTTTTTT